This T cell receptor beta chain appears in the sequencing data of a study of T cell changes during pregnancy in multiple sclerosis. V lost 3 bases to trimming and J lost 3 bases, with 10 bases between them. CDR1 and CDR2 (germline): MRHNA, SNTAGT. CDR3 size: 14 residues. Profiling relied on immunoSEQ multiplex PCR, and the TCRdb table lists in-frame clones only, not all of them. The sample includes 35,000 to 50,000 clones, about 90% of them seen just once. The receptor was derived from a female donor in good health, enrolled as a control in a pregnancy study. The V gene is TRBV6-4, the J gene TRBJ2-3; possibly TRBD1 for D (6 bases). The starting material was CD4+ T cells from peripheral blood mononuclear cells, obtained after pregnancy. In DNA form, the CDR3 reads TGTGCCAGCAGTGAAACAGGGTCGACAGATACGCAGTATTTT. This sequence encodes CASSETGSTDTQYF.